This TCR beta chain was retrieved from a study of shared clonotypes between healthy human individuals. The study's findings and limits: Clonotype sharing among donors was thought likely to change with sequencing depth. Generally, naive subsets (rather than memory subsets) showed larger estimated richness.

About this clone itself: Its antigen is unknown.

Profiled with immunoSEQ multiplex PCR; TCRdb holds only in-frame clones, not every one. This sample has some 1 million clones, with roughly 80% found just once. CD4+ cells underwent separation, giving CD45RA+ naive and CD45RA-negative memory subsets. This clonotype originated in a man in his late teens or twenties in good health. The sample consisted of memory CD4+ T cells sorted from blood. Sample subset: CD45RA-negative fraction.

The DNA for the CDR3 is TGTGCCAGCAGTGAAGAACAGGGCCTGTACTATGGCTACACCTTC. This encodes CASSEEQGLYYGYTF. The V and J genes are TRBV2 and TRBJ1-2; D might be TRBD1 (6 bases). Germline CDR1 is SNHLY and CDR2 is FYNNEI. V was pared by 1 base and J by 3 bases, with 12 bases between. CDR3 length: 15 residues.